This T cell receptor beta chain came from a study of shared T cell receptors in the human thymus. Deletions cut 3 bases from V and 5 bases from J, with 13 bases between. This CDR3 is 15 amino acids long. The germline gives CDR1 MDHEN, CDR2 SYDVKM. Sequencing used immunoSEQ multiplex PCR; TCRdb keeps in-frame clones, though not all of them. The table shows a few hundred thousand clones, with around 93% occurring only once. The sequence was collected from a human donor. The chain employs TRBV28 and TRBJ2-2; D is possibly TRBD1 or TRBD2 (5 bases each). The specimen sequenced was thymocytes. CDR3 in amino acids: CASSFTGEGTGELFF. The CDR3 nucleotides are TGTGCCAGCAGTTTTACCGGAGAGGGGACCGGGGAGCTGTTTTTT.